The 20 T cell receptor beta chains below all came from one sample that was sequenced in a study of blood T cell repertoires in COVID-19. Assay: immunoSEQ multiplex PCR; the TCRdb copy retains only in-frame clones and omits some. The repertoire includes about 120,000 clones, roughly 79% of them detected once, and 2.3% sits in the top ten. Sequenced input: peripheral blood. Source of these receptors: a man aged 70-80 years with acute or convalescent COVID-19.

The rearrangement links TRBV9 to TRBJ1-2, with 8 bases lining up with TRBD1. CDR1 is SGDLS and CDR2 is YYNGEE in the germline V gene. This CDR3 is built from 15 residues. V trimming: 6 bases; J trimming: 8 bases; junction bases outside the gene matches: 15. Written as DNA, the CDR3 is TGTGCCAGCATTCGTTATCCTGGGGACAGGAGGGGCTACACCTTC. Translating gives CASIRYPGDRRGYTF.

J is TRBJ2-3 and V is TRBV10-3; 11 nucleotides align to TRBD2. Germline assignment: CDR1 ENHRY and CDR2 SYGVKD. CDR3 length equals 15 residues. Unmatched junction bases numbered 7, after V lost 7 bases and J lost 4 bases. The CDR3 nucleotides read TGTGCCATCAACCCTAGCGGGGGGCCCTCAGATACGCAGTATTTT. Amino acids: CAINPSGGPSDTQYF.

The rearrangement links TRBV5-5 to TRBJ2-3; TRBD2 aligns across 8 bases. The CDR3 covers 14 residues. Germline assignment: CDR1 SGHKS and CDR2 YYEKEE (reference sequence). J lost 4 bases, V lost 5 bases, and 6 bases had no gene match. The CDR3 DNA sequence: TGTGCCAGCAGTTTTTCAGCGGGGGCAGATACGCAGTATTTT. Translating it yields CASSFSAGADTQYF.

The V gene is TRBV13, the J gene TRBJ2-3; possibly TRBD2 for D (6 bases). Germline V gene sequence: CDR1 PRHDT, CDR2 FYEKMQ (reference sequence). The CDR3 runs 12 residues. Written as DNA, the CDR3 is TGTGCGGCGGGACCACTCACAGATACGCAGTATTTT. Encoded protein: CAAGPLTDTQYF.

The chain carries TRBV29-1 and TRBJ1-2; 12 bases are a match to TRBD1. The CDR3 sequence is 13 residues long. The J segment lost 3 bases and the V segment lost 7 bases, leaving 3 bases of the junction unmatched. From germline, CDR1 is SQVTM and CDR2 ANQGSEA. In DNA form, the CDR3 reads TGCAGCGCTGGGACAGGGGGCCACTATGGCTACACCTTC. Residues: CSAGTGGHYGYTF. Full variable domain (missing parts from reference TRBV29-1 and TRBJ1-2): SAVISQKPSRDICQRGTSLTIQCQVDSQVTMMFWYRQQPGQSLTLIATANQGSEATYESGFVIDKFPISRPNLTFSTLTVSNMSPEDSSIYLCSAGTGGHYGYTFGSGTRLTVV.

DNA for the CDR3: TGTGCCAGCAGGACCGGGACAGGGATAGAGGAAAAACTGTTTTTT. Translation: CASRTGTGIEEKLFF. V and J are TRBV6-5 and TRBJ1-4; 9 bases are a match to TRBD1. The junction had 10 bases not matched to a gene; V was cut back by 6 bases and J by 8 bases. There are 15 residues in the CDR3. Germline CDR1 MNHEY, CDR2 SVGAGI.

The table lists this clone with many counts. The V gene is TRBV30, the J gene TRBJ1-1; TRBD1 matches 9 bases. The CDR3 totals 16 residues. V shed 0 bases and J 6 bases; nucleotides not matched to a gene: 11. Germline V CDR1 and CDR2: GTSNPN, SVGIG (reference sequence). DNA of the CDR3: TGTGCCTGGAGTGTATGGGGGACAGGGCGGGTGGCTGAAGCTTTCTTT. Protein product: CAWSVWGTGRVAEAFF.

The rearrangement joins TRBV3-1 (or the pseudogene TRBV3-2) to TRBJ1-5; 11 nucleotides match TRBD1. J lost 4 bases, V lost 4 bases, and 3 bases had no gene match. CDR1 and CDR2 (germline): LGHDT, YNNKEL (reference sequence). The CDR3 has 15 residues. DNA for the CDR3: TGTGCCAGCAGCCTTGGGACAGGGGGAAATCAGCCCCAGCATTTT. Translated, it gives CASSLGTGGNQPQHF.

This sequence joins TRBV27 and TRBJ2-7, with a possible D match to TRBD1 (5 bases). Trimming removed 4 bases at V and 5 bases at J, with 18 bases between. Germline assignment: CDR1 MNHEY and CDR2 SMNVEV (reference sequence). This CDR3 comprises 15 residues. In nucleotides, the CDR3 is TGTGCCAGCAGTTATGAGGTGGGGCTAACCCACGAGCAGTACTTC. Amino acid sequence: CASSYEVGLTHEQYF.

The chain links TRBV3-1 (or the pseudogene TRBV3-2) to TRBJ2-7; 9 bases match TRBD2. The V gene's germline CDR1 is LGHDT and CDR2 YNNKEL (reference sequence). V lost 4 bases, J lost 7 bases, and 8 bases stayed unmatched. CDR3 size: 14 residues. The CDR3 DNA reads TGTGCCAGCAGCCCGGCGGCGGGGGGGCGGGAGCAGTACTTC. It encodes CASSPAAGGREQYF.

This clone was recorded only once. This chain joins TRBV4-1 and TRBJ1-2, with TRBD1 as a possible D gene (6 bases). V was shortened by 2 bases and J by 5 bases, with 15 bases between the two germline ends. CDR1 and CDR2 from the germline V gene are MGHRA and YSYEKL. CDR3 length: 15 residues. CDR3 region: CASSQTNREWYGYTF. The CDR3 DNA reads as TGCGCCAGCAGCCAAACAAACAGGGAATGGTATGGCTACACCTTC.

In nucleotides, the CDR3 is TGTGCAAGTCGCTTAGCGTTCCTACAGTTCAACACTGAAGCTTTCTTT. This translates into CASRLAFLQFNTEAFF. The chain has TRBV12-2 and TRBJ1-1; the table's D call of TRBD1 was not tested on the DNA. TRBV12-2 is noted as a pseudogene. The CDR3 is 16 amino acids.

The J gene is TRBJ2-3, the V gene TRBV7-2; 8 nucleotides line up with TRBD2. The CDR3 spans 13 residues. V dropped 1 base and J dropped 9; count of bases not matched to a gene: 3. Germline lookup yields CDR1 SGHTA and CDR2 FQGNSA. The CDR3 nucleotides are TGTGCCAGCAGCTTAGGGGAGCGGGGGACGCAGTATTTT. Encoded protein: CASSLGERGTQYF.

This clone turned up a few times. The chain carries TRBV9 and TRBJ2-2, with D tentatively TRBD1 (6 bases). Trimming pared 4 bases from V and 5 bases from J, leaving 9 bases between. The CDR3 totals 13 residues. Per germline, CDR1 SGDLS and CDR2 YYNGEE. The CDR3, as DNA: TGTGCCAGCAGCTGGGGGCCAACCGGGGAGCTGTTTTTT. Translated: CASSWGPTGELFF.

The chain carries TRBV2 and TRBJ2-4; TRBD2 matches at 16 bases. Germline V gene lookup returns CDR1 SNHLY and CDR2 FYNNEI. Trimming at V came to 6 bases and at J to 3 bases, leaving 8 bases not matched to a gene. The length of the CDR3 is 18 residues. The CDR3 sequence: CASRTGLAGGPGKNIQYF. The CDR3 DNA follows: TGTGCCAGCAGGACGGGACTAGCGGGGGGGCCGGGCAAAAACATTCAGTACTTC.

The J gene is TRBJ2-3, the V gene TRBV9; 8 bases match TRBD2. This CDR3 is 14 amino acids long. Trimming at V came to 4 bases and at J to 4 bases, leaving 5 bases not matched to a gene. Per germline, CDR1 SGDLS and CDR2 YYNGEE. The CDR3 nucleotides are TGTGCCAGCAGCCCGGGGGGGTTTCCAGATACGCAGTATTTT. It codes for CASSPGGFPDTQYF.

The J gene is TRBJ1-1, the V gene TRBV7-3, with D perhaps matching TRBD1 (6 bases). Germline V gene data show CDR1 as SGHTA and CDR2 as FQGTGA. The length of the CDR3 is 16 residues. The V end lost 5 bases, the J end lost 0 bases, and 16 bases lay between the germline ends. The CDR3 DNA is TGTGCCAGCAGCCCCTCAGGGGAACGGGTGAACACTGAAGCTTTCTTT. It codes for CASSPSGERVNTEAFF.

The gene calls are TRBV7-2 and TRBJ1-3; the D is unclear. The CDR3 has 14 residues. CDR1 and CDR2 (germline): SGHTA, FQGNSA. V lost 5 bases and J lost 0, with 8 bases in between. The CDR3 here is CASSKWSSGNTIYF. The DNA for the CDR3 is TGTGCCAGCAGCAAGTGGAGCTCTGGAAACACCATATATTTT.

This clone was seen a handful of times. CDR3 coding DNA: TGTGCCACGGACCAGGGGAGAGGCACTGAAGCTTTCTTT. This sequence encodes CATDQGRGTEAFF. This chain links TRBV6-6 with TRBJ1-1; weak D call: TRBD1 (6 bases). Germline values: CDR1 MNHNY, CDR2 SVGAGI (reference sequence). V lost 10 bases and J lost 4, with 16 bases in between. CDR3 length equals 13 residues.

The chain employs TRBV5-1 and TRBJ1-4; D is undetermined. CDR1 SGHRS and CDR2 YFSETQ come from the germline V gene. Trimming removed 0 bases at V and 0 bases at J, with 3 bases between. The CDR3 sequence is 14 residues long. This chain's CDR3 is CASSLAATNEKLFF. The CDR3 DNA reads TGCGCCAGCAGCTTGGCTGCAACTAATGAAAAACTGTTTTTT.